One sample yielded the 29 T cell receptor beta chains listed below, sequenced in a study of blood T cell repertoires in COVID-19. Sequenced by immunoSEQ multiplex PCR; TCRdb stores in-frame clones only, minus some. The repertoire holds 180,000 or so clones, around four fifths seen once, with 6% to 8% in the top ten. Sequencing was carried out using peripheral blood. The source of these receptors is a human donor with acute or convalescent COVID-19. The donor label of this sample is uncertain.

The CDR3 is CASIPGGASYNEQFF. The DNA of the CDR3 is TGCGCCAGCATCCCCGGGGGGGCCTCCTACAATGAGCAGTTCTTC. This chain connects TRBV23-1 to TRBJ2-1; the match to TRBD2 covers 8 bases. TRBV23-1 is an open reading frame, and its role is uncertain. This CDR3 is built from 15 residues. After removal of 7 bases from V and 0 bases from J, the junction contained 5 bases not matched to a gene.

The chain carries TRBV18 and TRBJ1-1, with D perhaps TRBD1 (5 bases). Germline assignment: CDR1 KGHSH and CDR2 LQKENI. The CDR3 is 13 residues long. V lost 5 bases and J 5 bases, leaving 12 bases between the germline ends. CDR3 sequence (DNA): TGTGCCAGCTCATCGGGGGGGTGGACTGAAGCTTTCTTT. Protein sequence: CASSSGGWTEAFF.

The CDR3 sequence: CASSRLGQQETQYF. The CDR3 bases are TGCGCCAGCAGCAGACTGGGACAGCAAGAGACCCAGTACTTC. The chain employs TRBV5-1 and TRBJ2-5; 7 bases are shared with TRBD1. Looked up from germline, CDR1 is SGHRS and CDR2 is YFSETQ. The junction had 5 bases not matched to a gene; V was cut back by 4 bases and J by 2 bases. This CDR3 spans 14 amino acids.

Concerning this clone itself: The same CDR3 arises from other DNA sequences in this sample as well. The rearrangement joins TRBV7-8 to TRBJ2-5; D perhaps matches TRBD2 (6 bases). Germline V gene sequence: CDR1 SGHVS, CDR2 FQNEAQ. The V and J ends lost 1 base and 3 bases respectively, with 9 bases between them. The CDR3 totals 14 residues. The CDR3 DNA follows: TGTGCCAGCAGCTTAGGGGTAGCGGAAGAGACCCAGTACTTC. This codes for CASSLGVAEETQYF.

This chain uses TRBV5-1 with TRBJ1-4; TRBD1 matches 9 bases. Germline CDR1 is SGHRS and CDR2 is YFSETQ. V dropped 4 bases and J dropped 8; count of bases not matched to a gene: 6. This CDR3 region has 14 residues. CDR3: CASSPGTGKEKLFF. CDR3 DNA: TGCGCCAGCAGCCCTGGGACAGGGAAGGAAAAACTGTTTTTT.

The V call is TRBV5-1, the J call TRBJ2-7; 14 nucleotides agree with TRBD2. The CDR3 spans 19 residues. Trimming took 0 bases from V and 1 from J; bases not matched to a gene: 9. The germline CDR1 and CDR2 sequences are SGHRS and YFSETQ. The CDR3 spells CASSLGTSGRSFRSYEQYF. The CDR3 DNA sequence: TGCGCCAGCAGCTTGGGGACTAGCGGGAGGTCCTTTAGGTCCTACGAGCAGTACTTC.

J is TRBJ2-2 and V is TRBV7-2; D might be TRBD1 (6 bases). CDR3 length: 13 amino acids. Germline V gene lookup returns CDR1 SGHTA and CDR2 FQGNSA. The ends were cut back, 5 bases at V and 7 bases at J, with 11 bases in the middle. The CDR3 reads CASSQTGYGELFF. Written as DNA, the CDR3 is TGTGCCAGCAGCCAAACAGGGTACGGGGAGCTGTTTTTT.

This sequence joins TRBV5-4 and TRBJ1-2, with D perhaps matching TRBD1 (5 bases). The V gene's germline CDR1 is SGHNT and CDR2 YYREEE (reference sequence). Trimming left V 0 bases short and J 8 bases short, with 11 bases between. The CDR3 spans 13 residues. The CDR3 region is CASSLDRQRGYTF. CDR3 bases: TGTGCCAGCAGCTTGGACAGGCAGCGAGGCTACACCTTC.

This clone was seen a few times. The chain is built from TRBV21-1 and TRBJ2-1; the table calls TRBD1, which could not be checked here. TRBV21-1 is reported as a pseudogene. The CDR3 loop spans 18 amino acids. For the CDR3, the DNA is TGTGCCAGGGCGGCCGCCCCCTGGACAGTCAGCTCCTACAATGAGCAGTTCTTC. Protein: CARAAAPWTVSSYNEQFF.

J is TRBJ1-2 and V is TRBV23-1; possibly TRBD1 for D (6 bases). TRBV23-1 is designated an ORF whose function remains uncertain. CDR3 size: 17 residues. Trimming shortened V by 2 bases and J by 3 bases, and 19 bases separated the two germline ends. The chain's CDR3 is CASSQGERRGGDYGYTF. CDR3 in DNA: TGCGCCAGCAGTCAAGGGGAAAGAAGAGGGGGGGACTATGGCTACACCTTC.

The chain has TRBV28 and TRBJ1-4, with D perhaps matching TRBD1 (5 bases). V lost 3 bases to trimming and J lost 7 bases, with 15 bases between them. Germline lookup yields CDR1 MDHEN and CDR2 SYDVKM. The CDR3 is made up of 15 amino acids. In nucleotides, the CDR3 is TGTGCCAGCAGTTTTAAGGGGTTGTTGGGTGAAAAACTGTTTTTT. Residues: CASSFKGLLGEKLFF.

The rearrangement uses TRBV6-5 and TRBJ1-4; 9 bases fit TRBD1. CDR3 length: 15 amino acids. Germline trimming cut 6 bases from V and 4 bases from J; bases unmatched to any gene: 6. Germline V CDR1 and CDR2: MNHEY, SVGAGI. CDR3 DNA: TGTGCCAGCAGAAAACCGGGACAGGGTAATGAAAAACTGTTTTTT. Translation gives CASRKPGQGNEKLFF.

The rearrangement joins TRBV7-2 to TRBJ2-7, with D possibly matching TRBD2 (7 bases). The CDR3 runs to 15 residues. Trimming took off 3 bases at V and 2 bases at J, with 14 bases between the two ends. Germline V gene sequence: CDR1 SGHTA, CDR2 FQGNSA. CDR3 region: CASSFRTRGAYEQYF. The CDR3 DNA reads as TGTGCCAGCAGCTTTCGGACTAGGGGGGCCTACGAGCAGTACTTC.

This rearrangement joins TRBV7-8 to TRBJ2-3; no reliable D call. The CDR3 totals 13 residues. CDR1 is SGHVS and CDR2 is FQNEAQ in the germline V gene. V dropped 1 base and J dropped 6 bases, with 8 bases sitting between them. CDR3 nucleotides: TGTGCCAGCAGCTTAGGTCGGTCGGATACGCAGTATTTT. Its protein is CASSLGRSDTQYF.

The chain links TRBV6-5 to TRBJ1-6; D is uncertain. Looked up from germline, CDR1 is MNHEY and CDR2 is SVGAGI. V was cut by 4 bases and J by 6 bases, with 10 bases left in between. This CDR3 is built from 14 residues. The CDR3 protein is CASSFRQINSPLHF. CDR3 sequence (DNA): TGTGCCAGCAGTTTCCGACAAATTAATTCACCCCTCCACTTT.

This clone was seen a single time. The chain carries TRBV10-3 and TRBJ1-1; D may be TRBD1 (6 bases). Between the trimmed V and J ends, which lost 6 bases and 4 bases, there was a span of 18 bases. The germline V gene encodes CDR1 ENHRY and CDR2 SYGVKD. CDR3 length: 15 residues. The CDR3 coding sequence is TGTGCCATCAGCGAATCGGGGGGCTTGAGCACTGAAGCTTTCTTT. Protein: CAISESGGLSTEAFF.

The chain combines TRBV5-1 with TRBJ1-4; D may be TRBD1 (5 bases). This CDR3 is 16 amino acids long. V was pared by 2 bases and J by 6 bases, with 17 bases between. Germline V gene lookup returns CDR1 SGHRS and CDR2 YFSETQ. The CDR3 nucleotides are TGCGCCAGCAGCTTATCAGGGAAAACGTTCGATGAAAAACTGTTTTTT. This gives the protein CASSLSGKTFDEKLFF.

The chain carries TRBV3-1 (or the pseudogene TRBV3-2) and TRBJ2-2; TRBD2 aligns across 7 bases. The V and J ends lost 3 bases and 2 bases, in that order; junction bases with no gene match: 6. Germline CDR1 and CDR2: LGHDT and YNNKEL (reference sequence). The CDR3 is 16 residues long. CDR3 amino acids: CASSHGSGPNTGELFF. The CDR3 coding sequence is TGTGCCAGCAGCCATGGTAGCGGGCCCAACACCGGGGAGCTGTTTTTT.

The chain joins TRBV14 to TRBJ1-6, with D unclear. There are 16 residues in the CDR3. The V end lost 2 bases, the J end lost 0 bases, and 8 bases lay between the germline ends. Per the germline V gene, CDR1 is SGHDN and CDR2 is FVKESK. The chain's CDR3 is CASSQLMSSYNSPLHF. DNA of the CDR3: TGTGCCAGCAGCCAACTTATGAGCTCCTATAATTCACCCCTCCACTTT.

A remark on this clone: Different DNA sequences within this sample yield the same CDR3. This chain connects TRBV29-1 to TRBJ2-2; no reliable D call. Between the trimmed V and J ends, which lost 3 bases and 2 bases, there was a span of 7 bases. The germline gives CDR1 SQVTM, CDR2 ANQGSEA. The CDR3 is 13 residues long. CDR3 protein: CSVDTANTGELFF. The CDR3 bases are TGCAGCGTTGACACAGCAAACACCGGGGAGCTGTTTTTT.

The rearrangement uses TRBV2 and TRBJ2-1; D is perhaps TRBD1 (8 bases). CDR1 is SNHLY and CDR2 is FYNNEI in the germline V gene. CDR3 length: 14 amino acids. V was trimmed by 7 bases and J by 4 bases, leaving 14 bases between them. The CDR3 loop reads CASTNRGGYNEQFF. The CDR3 DNA follows: TGTGCCAGCACCAACAGGGGGGGGTACAATGAGCAGTTCTTC.

The chain combines TRBV9 with TRBJ1-3; a possible D gene is TRBD1 (5 bases). Germline CDR1 is SGDLS and CDR2 is YYNGEE. This CDR3 comprises 16 residues. The ends were cut back, 0 bases at V and 1 base at J, with 11 bases in the middle. This chain's CDR3 is CASSVERTTSGNTIYF. For the CDR3, the DNA is TGTGCCAGCAGCGTAGAACGGACAACTTCTGGAAACACCATATATTTT.

CDR3 in amino acids: CASSEGGAGGYEQYF. Here the CDR3 DNA reads TGTGCCAGCAGTGAAGGCGGGGCAGGGGGCTACGAGCAGTACTTC. The chain has TRBV6-1 and TRBJ2-7, with D tentatively TRBD1 (7 bases). CDR3 length: 15 amino acids. V was pared by 1 base and J by 3 bases, with 13 bases between. From germline, CDR1 is MNHNS and CDR2 SASEGT.

The V gene is TRBV7-8, the J gene TRBJ2-1, with TRBD2 as a possible D gene (7 bases). The CDR3 sequence is 21 residues long. Germline CDR1 is SGHVS and CDR2 is FQNEAQ. V shed 5 bases and J shed 0 bases, with 29 bases lying between them. DNA for the CDR3: TGTGCCAGCAGCCTCCCGAGTTGGGGGCTAGCGGACTCAAGCTCCTACAATGAGCAGTTCTTC. It is translated as CASSLPSWGLADSSSYNEQFF.

Only one count was recorded for this clone. This chain links TRBV5-1 with TRBJ2-5; 15 bases are shared with TRBD2. This CDR3 contains 16 residues. V lost 4 bases and J lost 4; bases outside the gene matches: 5. Germline V gives CDR1 SGHRS, CDR2 YFSETQ. The CDR3 DNA sequence: TGCGCCAGCAGCCCGGGACTAGCGGGAGGTTTAGAGACCCAGTACTTC. Translated: CASSPGLAGGLETQYF. Combining the CDR3 with reference TRBV5-1 and TRBJ2-5 gives the whole variable domain KAGVTQTPRYLIKTRGQQVTLSCSPISGHRSVSWYQQTPGQGLQFLFEYFSETQRNKGNFPGRFSGRQFSNSRSEMNVSTLELGDSALYLCASSPGLAGGLETQYFGPGTRLLVL.

The chain uses TRBV25-1 and TRBJ2-6, with 12 bases matching TRBD2. V was clipped by 5 bases and J by 3 bases; unmatched bases: 5. From germline, CDR1 is MGHDK and CDR2 SYGVNS. This CDR3 has 17 residues. CDR3 sequence: CASSSSGRAYGANVLTF. The CDR3 DNA reads as TGTGCCAGCAGTTCTAGCGGGAGGGCCTATGGGGCCAACGTCCTGACTTTC.

This clone was observed a handful of times. The gene calls are TRBV2 and TRBJ2-1, with D possibly being TRBD2 (5 bases). CDR3 length: 13 residues. V lost 2 bases, J lost 5 bases, and 7 bases lay in between. Germline V gene lookup returns CDR1 SNHLY and CDR2 FYNNEI. The CDR3 sequence is CASSEHGDNEQFF. The CDR3 nucleotides are TGTGCCAGCAGTGAACACGGGGACAATGAGCAGTTCTTC.

CDR3 sequence (DNA): TGTGCCATCAGTGAGTCGGAAACAGAGAACACCGGGGAGCTGTTTTTT. As protein: CAISESETENTGELFF. The genes are TRBV10-3 and TRBJ2-2; D is unresolved. Trimming stripped 0 bases from V and 1 base from J, with 9 bases between. The CDR3 loop spans 16 amino acids. The germline V gene has CDR1 ENHRY and CDR2 SYGVKD.

The rearrangement uses TRBV11-1 and TRBJ2-3; 10 bases line up with TRBD2. V dropped 3 bases and J dropped 4; count of bases not matched to a gene: 4. The CDR3 loop spans 15 amino acids. Germline CDR1 SGHAT, CDR2 FQDESV (reference sequence). This chain's CDR3 is CASSFRAGGPDTQYF. The DNA of the CDR3 is TGTGCCAGCAGCTTCCGAGCGGGAGGGCCAGATACGCAGTATTTT.